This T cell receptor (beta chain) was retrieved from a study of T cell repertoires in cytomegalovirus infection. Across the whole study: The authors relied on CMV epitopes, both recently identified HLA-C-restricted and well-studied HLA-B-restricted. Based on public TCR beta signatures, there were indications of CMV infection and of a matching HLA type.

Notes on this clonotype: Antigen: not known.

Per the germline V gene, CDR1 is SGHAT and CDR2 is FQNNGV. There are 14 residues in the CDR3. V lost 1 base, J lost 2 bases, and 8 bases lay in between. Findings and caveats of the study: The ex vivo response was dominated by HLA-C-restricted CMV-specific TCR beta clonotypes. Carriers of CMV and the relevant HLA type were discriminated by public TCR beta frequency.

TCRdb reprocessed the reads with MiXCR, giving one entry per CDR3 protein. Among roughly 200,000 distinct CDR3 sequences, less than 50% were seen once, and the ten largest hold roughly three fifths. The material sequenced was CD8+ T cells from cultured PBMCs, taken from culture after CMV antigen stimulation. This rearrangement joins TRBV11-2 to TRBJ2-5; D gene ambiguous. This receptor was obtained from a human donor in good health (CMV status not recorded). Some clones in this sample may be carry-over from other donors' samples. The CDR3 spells CASSLGIAQETQYF. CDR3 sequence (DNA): TGTGCCAGCAGCTTAGGAATAGCACAAGAGACCCAGTACTTC. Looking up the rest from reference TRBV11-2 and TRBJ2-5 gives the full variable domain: EAGVAQSPRYKIIEKRQSVAFWCNPISGHATLYWYQQILGQGPKLLIQFQNNGVVDDSQLPKDRFSAERLKGVDSTLKIQPAKLEDSAVYLCASSLGIAQETQYFGPGTRLLVL.